The 15 T cell receptor beta chains presented below share a single source sample, sequenced in a study of blood T cells in healthy people across ages. For the second PCR, which ran for roughly 7 to 11 cycles, a sample-barcoded 5' primer and a J-beta primer mix were used. TCRdb recomputed calls from the 5' RACE reads with MiXCR, one row per CDR3 protein. The sample lists around 800,000 distinct CDR3 sequences; 50% to 65% were seen once. The specimen was blood. The receptors come from an elderly man in good health.

The chain links TRBV7-2 to TRBJ2-7, with D perhaps matching TRBD2 (6 bases). The V gene lost 7 bases and the J gene lost 0 bases, with 13 bases spanning the gap. This CDR3 is 14 amino acids long. In germline, CDR1 is SGHTA, CDR2 FQGNSA. CDR3: CASTLAPYSYEQYF. The DNA of the CDR3 is TGTGCCAGCACCCTAGCGCCGTACTCCTACGAGCAGTACTTC.

This clonotype has a handful of counts. The CDR3 loop is CASSPGQGASNYGYTF. For the CDR3, the DNA is TGCGCCAGCAGCCCCGGACAGGGGGCCTCTAACTATGGCTACACCTTC. This rearrangement joins TRBV5-1 to TRBJ1-2; the match to TRBD1 covers 11 bases. Per the germline V gene, CDR1 is SGHRS and CDR2 is YFSETQ. CDR3 size: 16 residues. The J segment lost 0 bases and the V segment lost 4 bases, leaving 5 bases of the junction unmatched.

The chain is built from TRBV6-6 and TRBJ2-7; 9 bases agree with TRBD2. The CDR3 is 16 amino acids. With 2 bases clipped from V and 2 bases from J, the junction kept 7 bases outside the gene matches. Germline CDR1 reads MNHNY; CDR2 reads SVGAGI (reference sequence). The CDR3 nucleotides read TGTGCCAGCAGTTACGCGGTAGCGGGAGCGACCTACGAGCAGTACTTC. Translated: CASSYAVAGATYEQYF.

The rearrangement links TRBV10-2 to TRBJ1-6; no clear D. The germline CDR1 and CDR2 sequences are WSHSY and SAAADI. This CDR3 is built from 13 residues. V lost 9 bases and J 10 bases, leaving 16 bases between the germline ends. For the CDR3, the DNA is TGCGCCAGAACGACGGCTCAAAGGTCACCCCTCCACTTT. Translation gives CARTTAQRSPLHF.

On this clonotype itself: An end of the junction differs from the germline gene, which may be a read error. J is TRBJ1-1 and V is TRBV9, with unresolved D. CDR1 is SGDLS and CDR2 is YYNGEE in the germline V gene. The CDR3 has 13 amino acids. CDR3 region: CASSVVANTGAFF. In DNA, the CDR3 is TGTGCCAGCAGCGTAGTTGCGAACACTGGAGCTTTCTTT.

The CDR3 bases are TGTGCCAGCTGGACCTGGGCTTATTCACCCCTCCACTTT. This encodes CASWTWAYSPLHF. The chain combines TRBV28 with TRBJ1-6; no firm D call. Looked up from germline, CDR1 is MDHEN and CDR2 is SYDVKM. Trimming took 8 bases from V and 8 from J, leaving 13 bases between them. The CDR3 is 13 residues long.

This clonotype has more than one count but fewer than ten. V usage is TRBV5-6 and J usage is TRBJ1-2, with TRBD1 matching 8 bases. The V and J ends lost 1 base and 5 bases, in that order; junction bases with no gene match: 7. Germline-derived CDR1 and CDR2 are SGHDT and YYEEEE. This CDR3 region has 15 residues. The CDR3 is CASSLSTWTGYGYTF. CDR3 DNA sequence: TGTGCCAGCAGCTTGTCCACTTGGACAGGGTATGGCTACACCTTC.

V and J are TRBV28 and TRBJ2-1; the D gene is possibly TRBD2 (6 bases). The last part of the DNA fits TRBJ2-7 better; the J call may be wrong. CDR3 length: 16 amino acids. Germline V gene data show CDR1 as MDHEN and CDR2 as SYDVKM. CDR3 in amino acids: CASSSAGWGPYNEQYF. CDR3 bases: TGTGCCAGCAGTTCCGCGGGGTGGGGCCCATACAATGAGCAGTACTTC.

V usage is TRBV6-5 and J usage is TRBJ2-7; TRBD1 matches 7 bases. Germline V gives CDR1 MNHEY, CDR2 SVGAGI. Unmatched junction bases numbered 6, after V lost 6 bases and J lost 4 bases. This CDR3 comprises 13 residues. The CDR3, as DNA: TGTGCCAGCAGGGGGACAGCCCTATACGAGCAGTACTTC. It encodes CASRGTALYEQYF.

This chain joins TRBV5-5 and TRBJ1-2; no clear D. Trimming took 4 bases from V and 1 from J, leaving 8 bases between them. Germline V gene data show CDR1 as SGHKS and CDR2 as YYEKEE (reference sequence). This CDR3 has 13 residues. DNA for the CDR3: TGTGCCAGCAGCCCGGAATATAACTATGGCTACACCTTC. Translated, it gives CASSPEYNYGYTF.

This clonotype occurred once. This chain joins TRBV2 and TRBJ2-4, with 8 nucleotides matching TRBD1. The last part of the DNA fits TRBJ2-7 better; the J call may be wrong. Germline values: CDR1 SNHLY, CDR2 FYNNEI. CDR3 length: 14 residues. The CDR3 sequence is CASNPGTGVAEQYF. The CDR3 nucleotides read TGTGCCAGTAATCCCGGGACAGGCGTCGCCGAGCAGTACTTC.

The chain has TRBV11-1 and TRBJ2-5, with D tentatively TRBD1 or TRBD2 (7 bases each). The end of the DNA is better explained by TRBJ2-7, so the J call may be wrong. CDR3 size: 15 residues. Germline V gene sequence: CDR1 SGHAT, CDR2 FQDESV (reference sequence). The CDR3 loop reads CASSSRDSGVYEQYF. DNA of the CDR3: TGTGCCAGCAGCTCTCGGGACAGCGGGGTGTACGAGCAGTACTTC.

This clonotype was seen a few times. This rearrangement joins TRBV5-1 to TRBJ2-7, with 9 bases fitting TRBD1. Germline CDR1 and CDR2: SGHRS and YFSETQ. This CDR3 has 13 amino acids. The J segment lost 5 bases and the V segment lost 3 bases, leaving 3 bases of the junction unmatched. This chain's CDR3 is CASSSGTGNEQYF. In DNA, the CDR3 is TGCGCCAGCAGCTCAGGGACAGGGAACGAGCAGTACTTC.

The chain joins TRBV2 to TRBJ2-5; 13 bases map to TRBD2. TRBJ2-7 matches the DNA end more closely, so the J call is doubtful. CDR1 and CDR2 (germline): SNHLY, FYNNEI. CDR3 size: 16 residues. CDR3 nucleotides: TGTGCCAGCAGTGAACGGACTAGCGGGAGTAGGAACGAGCAGTACTTC. Protein: CASSERTSGSRNEQYF.

V is TRBV6-1 and J is TRBJ2-4; 9 nucleotides agree with TRBD2. CDR1 and CDR2 (germline): MNHNS, SASEGT. With 4 bases clipped from V and 13 bases from J, the junction kept 14 bases outside the gene matches. This CDR3 has 15 residues. CDR3 coding DNA: TGTGCCAGCAGTGTGGACGCCTGGATAGCGGGAGAGCAGTACTTC. This encodes CASSVDAWIAGEQYF.